The 18 T cell receptor beta chains below were found in one sample sequenced in a study of blood T cell repertoires in COVID-19. Clones were read by immunoSEQ multiplex PCR, and TCRdb kept only the in-frame ones, dropping some. The sample includes 50,000 or so clones, more than 75% of them seen just once. The specimen was peripheral blood. The receptors shown here come from a woman of 80 years or more with acute or convalescent COVID-19.

The chain joins TRBV28 to TRBJ1-2; 7 positions match TRBD1. Germline CDR1 MDHEN, CDR2 SYDVKM. The CDR3 is 14 amino acids. V dropped 4 bases and J dropped 7; count of bases not matched to a gene: 9. CDR3 sequence (DNA): TGTGCCAGCAGTTCCCGACAGGGATCGGGTGGCTACACCTTC. It yields the protein CASSSRQGSGGYTF.

V usage is TRBV19 and J usage is TRBJ1-5, with 10 bases that match TRBD1. The CDR3 spans 16 residues. The V segment lost 5 bases and the J segment 1 base; nucleotides outside the gene matches: 5. Germline V gene data show CDR1 as LNHDA and CDR2 as SQIVND (reference sequence). The CDR3 reads CASSPRTGGSNQPQHF. CDR3 coding DNA: TGTGCCAGTAGTCCTAGGACAGGGGGGAGCAATCAGCCCCAGCATTTT.

The V and J genes are TRBV7-3 and TRBJ2-1; D remains ambiguous. Looked up from germline, CDR1 is SGHTA and CDR2 is FQGTGA. This CDR3 is 13 amino acids long. V lost 1 base to trimming and J lost 4 bases, with 5 bases between them. The CDR3 protein is CASSLIKYNEQFF. Written as DNA, the CDR3 is TGTGCCAGCAGCTTAATAAAATACAATGAGCAGTTCTTC.

This chain uses TRBV9 with TRBJ2-5, with 9 bases aligning to TRBD2. This CDR3 comprises 16 residues. J gave up 5 bases and V 0 bases, and 8 bases lay outside the gene matches. In germline, CDR1 is SGDLS, CDR2 YYNGEE. The CDR3 loop is CASSVAGSGSVETQYF. In DNA form, the CDR3 reads TGTGCCAGCAGCGTAGCAGGTAGCGGGAGCGTGGAGACCCAGTACTTC.

This chain uses TRBV4-1 with TRBJ2-1; the match to TRBD2 covers 9 bases. CDR3 length: 16 amino acids. Trimming at V came to 4 bases and at J to 0 bases, leaving 4 bases not matched to a gene. CDR1 MGHRA and CDR2 YSYEKL come from the germline V gene. For the CDR3, the DNA is TGCGCCAGCAGCCGACTAGCGGAGAGCTCCTACAATGAGCAGTTCTTC. Translated: CASSRLAESSYNEQFF.

The chain carries TRBV3-1 (or the pseudogene TRBV3-2) and TRBJ2-1; TRBD2 aligns across 7 bases. J was trimmed by 7 bases and V by 1 base; bases with no gene match: 7. Germline V CDR1 and CDR2: LGHDT, YNNKEL (reference sequence). The CDR3 totals 15 residues. The CDR3 bases are TGTGCCAGCAGCCAAGCGAGCGGGGTGGGAAATGAGCAGTTCTTC. Amino acids: CASSQASGVGNEQFF.

This chain joins TRBV18 and TRBJ1-5, with 9 bases identical to TRBD1. The germline V gene has CDR1 KGHSH and CDR2 LQKENI. The CDR3 covers 15 residues. After removal of 4 bases from V and 3 bases from J, the junction contained 4 bases not matched to a gene. The CDR3 DNA follows: TGTGCCAGCTCACTTACAGGGGGCAACAATCAGCCCCAGCATTTT. As protein: CASSLTGGNNQPQHF.

V usage is TRBV27 and J usage is TRBJ1-1, with a tentative D call TRBD1 (5 bases). The V end lost 6 bases, the J end lost 4 bases, and 15 bases lay between the germline ends. This CDR3 region has 14 residues. CDR1 and CDR2 from the germline V gene are MNHEY and SMNVEV (reference sequence). The CDR3 DNA sequence: TGTGCCAGCAGGACGGCAGGTCAGGGCACTGAAGCTTTCTTT. This sequence encodes CASRTAGQGTEAFF.

CDR3 coding DNA: TGTGCCAGCAGCTTGACCGGGACAGGGAGGCCCGGCTACACCTTC. As protein: CASSLTGTGRPGYTF. V is TRBV7-2 and J is TRBJ1-2; 9 nucleotides line up with TRBD1. In germline, CDR1 is SGHTA, CDR2 FQGNSA. V was clipped by 3 bases and J by 8 bases; unmatched bases: 10. This CDR3 comprises 15 residues.

This clone occurred a few times. This chain uses TRBV5-1 with TRBJ1-1; 8 bases map to TRBD1. V lost 4 bases to trimming and J lost 8 bases; unmatched junction nucleotides: 7. This CDR3 region has 13 residues. Germline lookup yields CDR1 SGHRS and CDR2 YFSETQ. The DNA for the CDR3 is TGCGCCAGCAGCGGAGGGACAGGCGGGGAAGCTTTCTTT. Protein: CASSGGTGGEAFF. The full variable domain, its missing parts supplied by reference TRBV5-1 and TRBJ1-1, is KAGVTQTPRYLIKTRGQQVTLSCSPISGHRSVSWYQQTPGQGLQFLFEYFSETQRNKGNFPGRFSGRQFSNSRSEMNVSTLELGDSALYLCASSGGTGGEAFFGQGTRLTVV.

The chain joins TRBV9 to TRBJ1-6; D may be TRBD1 (5 bases). Trimming took 4 bases from V and 8 from J, leaving 28 bases between them. The CDR3 is 19 amino acids. Per germline, CDR1 SGDLS and CDR2 YYNGEE. In DNA form, the CDR3 reads TGTGCCAGCAGCCCAGGTGTTTACCTGTACCGCGGGGGTGATTCACCCCTCCACTTT. Its protein product is CASSPGVYLYRGGDSPLHF.

In nucleotides, the CDR3 is TGTGCCAGCAGTGAAACGGGGAGTCCTAGGGATACGCAGTATTTT. Translated: CASSETGSPRDTQYF. The rearrangement links TRBV25-1 to TRBJ2-3; maybe TRBD2 (5 bases). V was shortened by 2 bases and J by 6 bases, with 15 bases between the two germline ends. Per the germline V gene, CDR1 is MGHDK and CDR2 is SYGVNS. CDR3 length: 15 amino acids.

J is TRBJ1-6 and V is TRBV5-1, with D possibly matching TRBD1 (6 bases). The CDR3 loop spans 17 amino acids. V was pared by 0 bases and J by 7 bases, with 17 bases between. The germline V gene encodes CDR1 SGHRS and CDR2 YFSETQ. CDR3 coding DNA: TGCGCCAGCAGCTTGGCCCTTCAGGGAGGGGGAAATTCACCCCTCCACTTT. Protein: CASSLALQGGGNSPLHF.

The V call is TRBV11-3, the J call TRBJ2-5; 11 bases agree with TRBD1. CDR1 is SGHNT, CDR2 YENEEA, per germline. V was pared by 5 bases and J by 4 bases, with 3 bases of the junction left unmatched. The CDR3 spans 14 residues. The CDR3 loop is CASSLGTGGETQYF. The CDR3 nucleotides are TGTGCCAGCAGCCTCGGGACAGGGGGAGAGACCCAGTACTTC.

CDR3 in amino acids: CASSLGTGSNYGYTF. In DNA, the CDR3 is TGTGCCAGCAGTTTAGGGACAGGGTCGAACTATGGCTACACCTTC. This chain connects TRBV27 to TRBJ1-2; 9 bases match TRBD1. J lost 2 bases, V lost 2 bases, and 3 bases had no gene match. Germline-derived CDR1 and CDR2 are MNHEY and SMNVEV (reference sequence). The CDR3 is 15 amino acids.

The chain joins TRBV7-8 to TRBJ1-1, with D hard to call. The CDR3 loop spans 12 amino acids. V was cut by 5 bases and J by 11 bases, with 15 bases left in between. Germline-derived CDR1 and CDR2 are SGHVS and FQNEAQ. CDR3 nucleotide sequence: TGTGCCAGCAGCCCCACCCCCACCGAGGCTTTCTTT. Translation: CASSPTPTEAFF. Drawing the rest from reference TRBV7-8 and TRBJ1-1, the complete variable domain is GAGVSQSPRYKVAKRGQDVALRCDPISGHVSLFWYQQALGQGPEFLTYFQNEAQLDKSGLPSDRFFAERPEGSVSTLKIQRTQQEDSAVYLCASSPTPTEAFFGQGTRLTVV.

The chain is built from TRBV7-9 and TRBJ2-7, with TRBD2 matching over 9 bases. CDR1 SEHNR and CDR2 FQNEAQ come from the germline V gene (reference sequence). V lost 5 bases and J lost 2; bases outside the gene matches: 7. CDR3 length: 15 residues. CDR3 bases: TGTGCCAGCAGCCCCGGTGGCGGGGGGGCCTACGAGCAGTACTTC. Protein sequence: CASSPGGGGAYEQYF.

The chain combines TRBV3-1 (or the pseudogene TRBV3-2) with TRBJ2-1; 14 positions match TRBD2. The germline CDR1 and CDR2 sequences are LGHDT and YNNKEL (reference sequence). This CDR3 spans 15 amino acids. V shed 5 bases, J shed 8 bases, and the junction held 5 bases outside the gene matches. CDR3 protein: CASSRGLAGDDEQFF. CDR3 nucleotide sequence: TGTGCCAGCAGCAGGGGACTAGCGGGAGATGATGAGCAGTTCTTC.